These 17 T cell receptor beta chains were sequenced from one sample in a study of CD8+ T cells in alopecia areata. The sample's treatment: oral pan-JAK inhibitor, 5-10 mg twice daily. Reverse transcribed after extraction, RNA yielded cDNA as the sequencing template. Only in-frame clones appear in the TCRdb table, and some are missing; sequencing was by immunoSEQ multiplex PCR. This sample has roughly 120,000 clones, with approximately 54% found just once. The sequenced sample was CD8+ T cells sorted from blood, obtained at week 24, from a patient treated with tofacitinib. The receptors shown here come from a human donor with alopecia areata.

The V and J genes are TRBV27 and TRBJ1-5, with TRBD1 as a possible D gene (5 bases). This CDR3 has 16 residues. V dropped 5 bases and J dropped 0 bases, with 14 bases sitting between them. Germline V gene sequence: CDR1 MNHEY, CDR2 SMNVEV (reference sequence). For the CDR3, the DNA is TGTGCCAGCAGTCTAGGCCCGGGGGTTAGCAATCAGCCCCAGCATTTT. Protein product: CASSLGPGVSNQPQHF.

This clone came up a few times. The CDR3: CASSLGGDGYTF. The CDR3 coding sequence is TGTGCCAGCAGCTTAGGAGGGGATGGCTACACCTTC. The chain has TRBV7-9 and TRBJ1-2; tentative D call: TRBD1 (5 bases). V shed 1 base and J shed 6 bases, with 6 bases lying between them. The CDR3 totals 12 residues. CDR1 SEHNR and CDR2 FQNEAQ come from the germline V gene (reference sequence). The whole variable domain, remainder taken from reference TRBV7-9 and TRBJ1-2, is DTGVSQNPRHKITKRGQNVTFRCDPISEHNRLYWYRQTLGQGPEFLTYFQNEAQLEKSRLLSDRFSAERPKGSFSTLEIQRTEQGDSAMYLCASSLGGDGYTFGSGTRLTVV.

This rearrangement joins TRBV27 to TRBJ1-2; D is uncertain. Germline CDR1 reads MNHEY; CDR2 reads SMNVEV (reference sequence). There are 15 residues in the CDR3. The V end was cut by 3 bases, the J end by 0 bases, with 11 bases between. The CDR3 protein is CASSFIGDTNYGYTF. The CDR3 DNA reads TGTGCCAGCAGTTTCATTGGGGATACTAACTATGGCTACACCTTC.

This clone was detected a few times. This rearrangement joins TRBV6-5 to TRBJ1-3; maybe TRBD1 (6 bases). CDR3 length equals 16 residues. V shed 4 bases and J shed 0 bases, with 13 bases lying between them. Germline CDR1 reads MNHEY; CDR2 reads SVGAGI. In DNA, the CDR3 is TGTGCCAGCAGTTGGGACATTATTAGCTCTGGAAACACCATATATTTT. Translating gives CASSWDIISSGNTIYF.

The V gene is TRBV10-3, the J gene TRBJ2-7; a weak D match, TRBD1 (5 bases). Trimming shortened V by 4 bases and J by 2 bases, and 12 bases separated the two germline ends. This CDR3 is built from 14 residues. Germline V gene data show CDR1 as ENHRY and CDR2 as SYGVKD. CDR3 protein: CAISVAQETYEQYF. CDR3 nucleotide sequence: TGTGCCATCAGTGTCGCACAGGAGACCTACGAGCAGTACTTC.

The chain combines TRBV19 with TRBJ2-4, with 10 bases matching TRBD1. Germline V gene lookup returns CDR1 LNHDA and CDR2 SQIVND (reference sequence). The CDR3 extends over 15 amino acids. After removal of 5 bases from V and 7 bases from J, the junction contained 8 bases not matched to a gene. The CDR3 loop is CASSARQGARNIQYF. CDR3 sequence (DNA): TGTGCCAGTAGTGCGCGACAGGGGGCTAGGAACATTCAGTACTTC.

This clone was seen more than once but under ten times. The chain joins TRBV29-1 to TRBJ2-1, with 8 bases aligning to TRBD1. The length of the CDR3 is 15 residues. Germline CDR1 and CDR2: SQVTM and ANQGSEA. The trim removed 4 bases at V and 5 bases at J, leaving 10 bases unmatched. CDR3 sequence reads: CSVGPGQGINNEQFF. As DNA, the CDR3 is TGCAGCGTTGGCCCTGGACAGGGAATTAACAATGAGCAGTTCTTC.

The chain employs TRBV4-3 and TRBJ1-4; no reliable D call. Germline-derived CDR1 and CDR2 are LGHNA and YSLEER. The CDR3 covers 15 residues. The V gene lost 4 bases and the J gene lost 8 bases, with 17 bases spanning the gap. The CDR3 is CASSPSGGVGEKLFF. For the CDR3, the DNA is TGCGCCAGCAGCCCATCCGGCGGAGTAGGGGAAAAACTGTTTTTT.

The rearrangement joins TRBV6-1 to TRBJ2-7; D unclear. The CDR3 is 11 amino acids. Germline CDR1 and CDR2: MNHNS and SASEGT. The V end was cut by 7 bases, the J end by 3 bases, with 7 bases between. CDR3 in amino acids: CASTWDYEQYF. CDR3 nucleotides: TGTGCCAGCACCTGGGACTACGAGCAGTACTTC.

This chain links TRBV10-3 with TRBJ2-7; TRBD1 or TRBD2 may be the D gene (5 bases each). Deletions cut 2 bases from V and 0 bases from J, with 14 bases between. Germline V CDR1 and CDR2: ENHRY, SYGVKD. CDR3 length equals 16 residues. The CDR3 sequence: CAISEPGPLSSYEQYF. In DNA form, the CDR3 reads TGTGCCATCAGTGAGCCGGGACCACTGAGCTCCTACGAGCAGTACTTC.

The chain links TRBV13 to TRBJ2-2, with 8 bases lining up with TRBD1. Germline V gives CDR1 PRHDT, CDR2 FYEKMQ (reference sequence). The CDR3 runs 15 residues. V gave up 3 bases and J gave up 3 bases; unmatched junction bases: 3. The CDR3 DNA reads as TGTGCCAGCAGCTTGGCAGGGGGCCACACCGGGGAGCTGTTTTTT. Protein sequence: CASSLAGGHTGELFF.

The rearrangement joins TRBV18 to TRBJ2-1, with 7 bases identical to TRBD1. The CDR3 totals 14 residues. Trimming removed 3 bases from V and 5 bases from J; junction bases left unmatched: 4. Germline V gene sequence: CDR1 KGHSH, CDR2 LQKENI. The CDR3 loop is CASSPRDRNNEQFF. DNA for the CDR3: TGTGCCAGCTCACCCCGGGACAGAAACAATGAGCAGTTCTTC. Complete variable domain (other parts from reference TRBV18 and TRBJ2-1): NAGVMQNPRHLVRRRGQEARLRCSPMKGHSHVYWYRQLPEEGLKFMVYLQKENIIDESGMPKERFSAEFPKEGPSILRIQQVVRGDSAAYFCASSPRDRNNEQFFGPGTRLTVL.

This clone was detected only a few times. CDR3 nucleotide sequence: TGCAGCGCCCGCCCGGGACAGAGCTACGAGCAGTACTTC. This codes for CSARPGQSYEQYF. The rearrangement links TRBV29-1 to TRBJ2-7; 7 bases agree with TRBD1. This CDR3 comprises 13 residues. V shed 7 bases and J 3 bases; nucleotides not matched to a gene: 9. The V gene's germline CDR1 is SQVTM and CDR2 ANQGSEA.

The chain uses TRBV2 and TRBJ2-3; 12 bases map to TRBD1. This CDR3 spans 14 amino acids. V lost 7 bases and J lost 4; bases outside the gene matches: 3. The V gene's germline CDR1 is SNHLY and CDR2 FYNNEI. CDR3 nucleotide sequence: TGTGCCAGCATGGGACAGGGGGCCCCAGATACGCAGTATTTT. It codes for CASMGQGAPDTQYF.

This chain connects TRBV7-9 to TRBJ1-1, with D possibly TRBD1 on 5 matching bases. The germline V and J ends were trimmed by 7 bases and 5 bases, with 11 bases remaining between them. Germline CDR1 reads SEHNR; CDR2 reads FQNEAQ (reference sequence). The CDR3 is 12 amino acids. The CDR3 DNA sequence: TGTGCCAGCATCTGGGGGGAAACTGAAGCTTTCTTT. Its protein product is CASIWGETEAFF.

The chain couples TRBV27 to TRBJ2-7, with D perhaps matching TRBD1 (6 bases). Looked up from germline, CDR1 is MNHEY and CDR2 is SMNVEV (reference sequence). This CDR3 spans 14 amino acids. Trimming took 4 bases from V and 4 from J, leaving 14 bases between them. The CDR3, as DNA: TGTGCCAGCAGTTCCTACAGGGTACAGTACGAGCAGTACTTC. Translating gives CASSSYRVQYEQYF.

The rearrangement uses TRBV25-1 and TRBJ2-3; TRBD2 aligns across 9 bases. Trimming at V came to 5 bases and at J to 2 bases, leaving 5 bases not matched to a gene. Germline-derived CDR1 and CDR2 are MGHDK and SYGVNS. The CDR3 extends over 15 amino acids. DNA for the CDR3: TGTGCCAGCAGTTCGCTAGCGGGGACCACAGATACGCAGTATTTT. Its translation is CASSSLAGTTDTQYF.